The 12 T cell receptor beta chains below all came from one sample that was sequenced in a study of long-term antiretroviral therapy in people with HIV. The assay, immunoSEQ v3.0, was run at survey level. Libraries were prepared by immunoSEQ multiplex PCR; TCRdb keeps only in-frame clonotypes and omits some of them. The profile shows approximately 35,000 clones, 80% to 90% of them singletons. This material consisted of unsorted PBMCs, taken 2.2 years after starting antiretroviral therapy. Every receptor here comes from a man aged 18 to 29 with HIV.

The V gene is TRBV28, the J gene TRBJ2-7; 8 bases are a match to TRBD1. The CDR3 runs to 16 residues. Germline CDR1 is MDHEN and CDR2 is SYDVKM. The trim removed 2 bases at V and 0 bases at J, leaving 6 bases unmatched. CDR3 loop: CASSLADRVYSYEQYF. CDR3 in DNA: TGTGCCAGCAGTTTAGCGGACAGGGTTTACTCCTACGAGCAGTACTTC. Full variable domain (rest looked up from reference TRBV28 and TRBJ2-7): DVKVTQSSRYLVKRTGEKVFLECVQDMDHENMFWYRQDPGLGLRLIYFSYDVKMKEKGDIPEGYSVSREKKERFSLILESASTNQTSMYLCASSLADRVYSYEQYFGPGTRLTVT.

The chain carries TRBV4-2 and TRBJ2-7; D is unclear. Germline-derived CDR1 and CDR2 are LGHNA and YNFKEQ. V lost 0 bases and J 2 bases, leaving 8 bases between the germline ends. The CDR3 length is 14 residues. This chain's CDR3 is CASSQEGGPYEQYF. CDR3 bases: TGTGCCAGCAGCCAAGAAGGTGGACCCTACGAGCAGTACTTC.

The V call is TRBV5-1, the J call TRBJ1-4; D is uncertain. V was trimmed by 0 bases and J by 5 bases, leaving 8 bases between them. CDR1 and CDR2 (germline): SGHRS, YFSETQ. The CDR3 is made up of 14 amino acids. DNA of the CDR3: TGCGCCAGCAGCTTGGCGCCAGTAAATGAAAAACTGTTTTTT. Protein: CASSLAPVNEKLFF. Complete variable domain (other parts from reference TRBV5-1 and TRBJ1-4): KAGVTQTPRYLIKTRGQQVTLSCSPISGHRSVSWYQQTPGQGLQFLFEYFSETQRNKGNFPGRFSGRQFSNSRSEMNVSTLELGDSALYLCASSLAPVNEKLFFGSGTQLSVL.

The chain is built from TRBV15 and TRBJ1-5; D unclear. Trimming cost V 0 bases and J 6 bases, with 6 bases left between them. The CDR3 length is 13 residues. The germline gives CDR1 LNHNV, CDR2 YYDKDF (reference sequence). In nucleotides, the CDR3 is TGTGCCACCAGCAGAGATCGAAGTCAGCCCCAGCATTTT. It specifies CATSRDRSQPQHF.

This clone was picked up a small number of times. The CDR3: CASSSGNQGGYTF. CDR3 coding DNA: TGCGCCAGCAGCTCGGGGAACCAGGGTGGCTACACCTTC. The V call is TRBV5-1, the J call TRBJ1-2, with a tentative D call TRBD1 (5 bases). The CDR3 has 13 residues. Germline CDR1 SGHRS, CDR2 YFSETQ. The ends were cut back, 3 bases at V and 7 bases at J, with 13 bases in the middle.

The genes are TRBV29-1 and TRBJ2-5, with 7 bases matching TRBD1. V was clipped by 4 bases and J by 5 bases; unmatched bases: 4. This CDR3 has 12 residues. The germline V gene has CDR1 SQVTM and CDR2 ANQGSEA. Here the CDR3 reads CSVGTDRETQYF. DNA of the CDR3: TGCAGCGTTGGCACGGACAGGGAGACCCAGTACTTC.

CDR3 coding DNA: TGTGCCAGCAGCTTAGGGAGGTCTCAGCCCCAGCATTTT. Encoded protein: CASSLGRSQPQHF. The genes are TRBV13 and TRBJ1-5; D unclear. Germline values: CDR1 PRHDT, CDR2 FYEKMQ (reference sequence). This CDR3 is built from 13 residues. V lost 0 bases and J lost 6, with 6 bases in between.

This clone has a single count. The chain recombines TRBV4-2 with TRBJ2-4, with 7 nucleotides matching TRBD1. The CDR3 totals 15 residues. Germline values: CDR1 LGHNA, CDR2 YNFKEQ. J was trimmed by 5 bases and V by 0 bases; bases with no gene match: 4. CDR3: CASSQDLTGENIQYF. The CDR3 DNA is TGTGCCAGCAGCCAAGATCTAACAGGGGAAAACATTCAGTACTTC.

V gene TRBV28 combines with J gene TRBJ1-5; 7 bases are a match to TRBD1. From germline, CDR1 is MDHEN and CDR2 SYDVKM. This CDR3 region has 15 residues. The ends lost 10 bases at V and 4 bases at J; junction bases unmatched: 13. Here the CDR3 DNA reads TGTGCCATCACACGCAGGGGGGGGGAGAATCAGCCCCAGCATTTT. The encoded protein is CAITRRGGENQPQHF. The entire variable domain, with the rest obtained from reference TRBV28 and TRBJ1-5, is as follows: DVKVTQSSRYLVKRTGEKVFLECVQDMDHENMFWYRQDPGLGLRLIYFSYDVKMKEKGDIPEGYSVSREKKERFSLILESASTNQTSMYLCAITRRGGENQPQHFGDGTRLSIL.

The chain employs TRBV7-9 and TRBJ2-1, with TRBD2 as a possible D gene (6 bases). The CDR3 contains 12 residues. V was pared by 5 bases and J by 8 bases, with 10 bases between. Per the germline V gene, CDR1 is SEHNR and CDR2 is FQNEAQ (reference sequence). CDR3 in DNA: TGTGCCAGCAGCCCGGGGGTGGATGAGCAGTTCTTC. Translation: CASSPGVDEQFF. Filled out from reference TRBV7-9 and TRBJ2-1, the complete variable domain reads DTGVSQNPRHKITKRGQNVTFRCDPISEHNRLYWYRQTLGQGPEFLTYFQNEAQLEKSRLLSDRFSAERPKGSFSTLEIQRTEQGDSAMYLCASSPGVDEQFFGPGTRLTVL.

V and J are TRBV10-3 and TRBJ1-2; 8 bases map to TRBD1. V gave up 6 bases and J gave up 7 bases; unmatched junction bases: 7. There are 13 residues in the CDR3. From germline, CDR1 is ENHRY and CDR2 SYGVKD. The CDR3 here is CAISQTGAFGYTF. DNA for the CDR3: TGTGCCATCAGCCAGACAGGGGCCTTTGGCTACACCTTC.

This clone was seen only once. V is TRBV19 and J is TRBJ1-3; 8 positions match TRBD1. Germline trimming cut 6 bases from V and 0 bases from J; bases unmatched to any gene: 4. CDR1 is LNHDA and CDR2 is SQIVND in the germline V gene (reference sequence). The CDR3 totals 15 residues. CDR3 DNA: TGTGCCAGTAGAGACAGGGGAATCTCTGGAAACACCATATATTTT. Amino acid sequence: CASRDRGISGNTIYF.